Here is one T cell receptor beta chain with its context. This specimen comes from a study of shared T cell receptors in the human thymus. The CDR3 totals 11 residues. Germline V gene sequence: CDR1 SQVTM, CDR2 ANQGSEA. The V and J ends lost 6 bases and 7 bases respectively, with 12 bases between them. Generated by immunoSEQ multiplex PCR, the TCRdb table keeps only in-frame clones and is missing some. The sample carries roughly 560,000 clones, around 78% recorded once. In addition, the sample was reused for a study of human thymus T cells. From that report: Corrective surgery for congenital heart defects was being performed on the healthy Finnish infants who were the donors. Resected material from corrective heart surgery provided the thymus tissue analysed. Apparent skewing of V and J gene usage characterized both thymic and blood repertoires. Thymic repertoires from unrelated individuals overlapped highly, related research reported.

Source material: thymocytes. This receptor was taken from a boy in the first two years of life with a congenital heart defect. The chain links TRBV29-1 to TRBJ1-2; possibly TRBD1 for D (5 bases). The CDR3 DNA follows: TGCAGCGTCCAGCGGGGACTTGGCTACACCTTC. Protein sequence: CSVQRGLGYTF. The entire variable domain, with the rest obtained from reference TRBV29-1 and TRBJ1-2, is as follows: SAVISQKPSRDICQRGTSLTIQCQVDSQVTMMFWYRQQPGQSLTLIATANQGSEATYESGFVIDKFPISRPNLTFSTLTVSNMSPEDSSIYLCSVQRGLGYTFGSGTRLTVV.